Sequencing of this T cell receptor (beta chain) was carried out in a study of patients and donors after allogeneic stem cell transplantation (dated by TCRdb to between 2020 and 2021). The junction carries 20 bases between V and J, which are trimmed by 2 bases and 0 bases respectively. Sequences SGHRS (CDR1) and YFSETQ (CDR2) are obtained from the germline V gene. Including the terminal cysteine and phenylalanine, the CDR3 comprises 18 residues. The read is trimmed to its CDR3 DNA, 54 bases read in frame from base 1. Regarding this clonotype: What this receptor recognizes is not known. The record has no base qualities; no much larger clone is one base away.

Library preparation was by RT-PCR. Instrument used: NextSeq 550. Using fastp trimming at Q25 and MiXCR clonotype assembly, TCRdb reanalyzed the public sequencing data and kept in-frame beta chains. Every entry covers one CDR3 protein and lists the most common genes and DNA from its rows. This sample holds under 30,000 distinct CDR3 sequences; 7% to 8.5% were observed only once. The top ten clones comprise about 44% of the sample. The receptor comes from a human donor who was either an allogeneic HSCT recipient or a stem cell or donor lymphocyte infusion donor (not recorded which). It is not recorded whose cells these are; they may come from a transplant donor. This chain is built from TRBV5-1 and TRBJ1-1; a tentative D call is TRBD1 (5 bases match). Sequenced sample: blood, either unsorted or a sorted T cell fraction (not recorded which). CDR3 reads: CASSFTGPGSYMNTEAFF. In nucleotides, the sequence is TGCGCCAGCAGCTTTACAGGCCCCGGGTCCTATATGAACACTGAAGCTTTCTTT.